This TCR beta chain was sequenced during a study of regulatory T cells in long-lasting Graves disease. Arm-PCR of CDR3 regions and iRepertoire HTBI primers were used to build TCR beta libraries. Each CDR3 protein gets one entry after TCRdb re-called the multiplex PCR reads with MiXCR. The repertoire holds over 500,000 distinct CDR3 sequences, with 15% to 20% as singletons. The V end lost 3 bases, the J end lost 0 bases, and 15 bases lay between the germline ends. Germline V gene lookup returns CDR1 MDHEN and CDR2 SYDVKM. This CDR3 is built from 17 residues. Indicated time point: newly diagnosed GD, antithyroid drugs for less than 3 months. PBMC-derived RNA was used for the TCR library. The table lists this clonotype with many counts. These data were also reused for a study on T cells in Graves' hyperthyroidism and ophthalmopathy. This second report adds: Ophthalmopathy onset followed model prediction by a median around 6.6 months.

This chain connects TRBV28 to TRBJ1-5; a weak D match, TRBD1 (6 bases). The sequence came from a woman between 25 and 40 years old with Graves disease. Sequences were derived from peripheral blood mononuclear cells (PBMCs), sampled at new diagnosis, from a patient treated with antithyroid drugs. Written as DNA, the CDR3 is TGTGCCAGCAGTTTCGCCGGACGGGGGCTTAGCAATCAGCCCCAGCATTTT. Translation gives CASSFAGRGLSNQPQHF.